The subject of this entry is one T cell receptor beta chain. Its target antigen remains unknown. No base qualities exist here, and no much larger clone lies one base off it. These data are taken from a study of blood T cell repertoires in COVID-19 (TCRdb year 2020). For context, the study as a whole: Samples covering the acute and convalescent phases of COVID-19 were provided by collaborators in the United States, Italy and Spain. The material from the prospective study consisted of cDNA or gDNA derived from T cells, B-cell-depleted T cells, or PBMCs. The dataset comprised deeply sampled blood TCRbeta repertoires from subjects exposed to, actively infected with, or recovered from COVID-19. The repertoires were made available in a free public database intended to serve as a resource for research on the immune response to SARS-CoV-2. Samples were obtained from the ongoing ImmuneRACE study (first 160 participants) and from 950 to 1,500 subjects provided by 6 global collaborators. Sample metadata almost always included a de-identified subject ID, COVID-19 status, age in years and sex. Where available, HLA class I and class II types were taken from metadata supplied by the sample provider and were not determined by assay-based typing. Study-wide conclusions, independent of this receptor: The amount of clinical and demographic metadata varied by source and participant and was provided uncurated.

TCRbeta CDR3 regions were amplified from genomic DNA by means of the immunoSEQ Assay, a bias-controlled multiplex PCR. In the authors' own workflow: Within the assay, amplification of reference gene primers was used to estimate how many nucleated cells each sample contained. To quantify the absolute abundance of each unique TCRbeta CDR3 rearrangement, sequence reads were collapsed and filtered. Productive Simpson clonality was computed per sample as the square root of Simpson's diversity index over productive rearrangements. The table comes from immuneACCESS by way of TCRdb, which keeps in-frame sequences with V and J called. Part of the clones is missing from these tables; in studies checked, under half for an unresolved V gene and the rest for unknown reasons. V and J calls and clone size are given by that table; D and trimming were obtained from the DNA. This sample holds under 300,000 clones; more than 80% were observed only once. The top ten clones comprise 2% to 3% of the sample.

From cysteine to phenylalanine, the CDR3 is 16 amino acids long. Only the CDR3 DNA stays, 48 bases, in frame from base 1. A distance of 18 bases separates the germline ends of V and J, which lose 3 bases and 4 bases respectively. As encoded in the germline V gene, CDR1 is MDHEN while CDR2 is SYDVKM. Participants in the prospective study were aged roughly 18 to 90 years, lived in some 24 United States geographic areas, and enrolled through a virtual design. To assign participants to cohorts, the prospective study relied on clinical history that participants themselves reported in a screening survey and a study questionnaire. For ImmuneRACE Cohort 3, a participant was defined as recovered based on two consecutive negative NP/OP PCR tests, clearance by a healthcare professional, or resolution of symptoms. Mobile phlebotomists in the prospective study collected whole blood, serum and a nasopharyngeal or oropharyngeal swab from every participant. Over a roughly 2-month period, participants in the prospective study had the option of providing additional blood draws and questionnaires. Before DNA extraction, prospective study blood samples were shipped either frozen or at room temperature.

The specimen sequenced was PBMCs or T cells enriched from blood (not recorded which). The V and J segments used are TRBV28 and TRBJ1-1, and TRBD1 may be the D gene, going by 6 matching bases. The TCR was taken from a woman in her late teens or twenties who had recovered from COVID-19. At the DNA level, the sequence is TGTGCCAGCAGTTTGTTACAGGGACCCCTGGGCACTGAAGCTTTCTTT. Its protein product is CASSLLQGPLGTEAFF.